This record looks at one TCR beta chain sequence and its context. Its target is unknown. Positive CCR7 selection of CD45RO-negative cells yielded the naive CD8 cells, and terminally differentiated effector memory CD45RA+ cells were excluded. For sorted subsets, 150 to 200 ng DNA per replicate equaled roughly 30,000 T cell genomes. Sequencing used immunoSEQ multiplex PCR; TCRdb keeps in-frame clones, though not all of them. The table records about 2.1 million clones, just under 95% of them present only once. V was cut by 5 bases and J by 2 bases, with 20 bases left in between. Germline V CDR1 and CDR2: SGHVS, FNYEAQ. This CDR3 has 17 residues. The data derive from a study of shared clonotypes between healthy human individuals. Study at large: CD4 naive cells filled three plates per donor, CD4 memory three, CD8 naive two and CD8 memory one. Study observations and caveats: Richness estimates generally favored naive over memory subsets. Limited genetic and exposure-history diversity came from having few donors.

Sequencing was done on a sample of naive CD8+ T cells from PBMCs. V is TRBV7-6 and J is TRBJ2-3; either TRBD1 or TRBD2 may supply D (6 bases each). This clonotype was obtained from a man between 18 and 29 years old in good health. Some clones in this sample may be carry-over from other donors' samples. The CDR3 DNA reads as TGTGCCAGCAGCCCCAACTCCGGGGGCGAATACACAGATACGCAGTATTTT. It codes for CASSPNSGGEYTDTQYF.